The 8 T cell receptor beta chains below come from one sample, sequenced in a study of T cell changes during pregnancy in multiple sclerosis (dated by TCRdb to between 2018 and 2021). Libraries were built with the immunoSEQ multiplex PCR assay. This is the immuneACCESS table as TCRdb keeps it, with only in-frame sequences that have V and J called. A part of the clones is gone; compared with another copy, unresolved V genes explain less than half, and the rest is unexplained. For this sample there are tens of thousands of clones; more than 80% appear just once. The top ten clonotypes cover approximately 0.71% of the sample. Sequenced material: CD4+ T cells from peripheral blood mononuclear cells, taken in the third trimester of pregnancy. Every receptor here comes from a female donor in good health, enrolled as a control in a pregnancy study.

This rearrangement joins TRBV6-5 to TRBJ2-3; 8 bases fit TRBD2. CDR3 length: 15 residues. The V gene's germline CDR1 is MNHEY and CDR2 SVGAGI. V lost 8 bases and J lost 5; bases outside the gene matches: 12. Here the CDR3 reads CASWRGARSGDTQYF. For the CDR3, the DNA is TGTGCCAGCTGGCGGGGGGCCAGGTCGGGAGATACGCAGTATTTT.

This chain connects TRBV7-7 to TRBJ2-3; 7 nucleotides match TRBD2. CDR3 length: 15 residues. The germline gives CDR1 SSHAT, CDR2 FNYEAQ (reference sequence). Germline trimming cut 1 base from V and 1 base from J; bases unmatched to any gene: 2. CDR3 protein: CASSLGTRGTDTQYF. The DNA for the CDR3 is TGTGCCAGCAGCTTAGGGACTAGAGGCACAGATACGCAGTATTTT.

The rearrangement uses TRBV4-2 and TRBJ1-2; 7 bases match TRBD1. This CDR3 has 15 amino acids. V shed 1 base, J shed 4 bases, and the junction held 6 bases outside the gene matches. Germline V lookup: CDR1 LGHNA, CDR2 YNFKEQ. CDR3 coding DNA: TGTGCCAGCAGCCAAGGAGGGGGCACGGGCTATGGCTACACCTTC. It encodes CASSQGGGTGYGYTF.

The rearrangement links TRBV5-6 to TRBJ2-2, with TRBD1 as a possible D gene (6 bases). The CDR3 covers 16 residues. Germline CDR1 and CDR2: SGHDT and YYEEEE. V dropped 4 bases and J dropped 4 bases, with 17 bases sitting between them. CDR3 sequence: CASSHAGQGSTGELFF. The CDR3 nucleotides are TGTGCCAGCAGCCATGCAGGTCAGGGGAGCACCGGGGAGCTGTTTTTT. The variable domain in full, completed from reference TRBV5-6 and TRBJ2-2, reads DAGVTQSPTHLIKTRGQQVTLRCSPKSGHDTVSWYQQALGQGPQFIFQYYEEEERQRGNFPDRFSGHQFPNYSSELNVNALLLGDSALYLCASSHAGQGSTGELFFGEGSRLTVL.

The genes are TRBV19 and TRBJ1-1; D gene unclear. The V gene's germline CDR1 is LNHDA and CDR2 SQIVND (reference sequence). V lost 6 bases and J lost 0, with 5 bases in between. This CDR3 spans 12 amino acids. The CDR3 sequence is CASRSMNTEAFF. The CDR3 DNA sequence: TGTGCCAGTAGGTCCATGAACACTGAAGCTTTCTTT.

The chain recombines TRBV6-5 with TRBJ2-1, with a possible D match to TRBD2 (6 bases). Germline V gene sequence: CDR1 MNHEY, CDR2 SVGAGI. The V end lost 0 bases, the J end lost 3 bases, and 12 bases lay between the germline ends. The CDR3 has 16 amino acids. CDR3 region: CASSYSPGLGYNEQFF. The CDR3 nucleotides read TGTGCCAGCAGTTACTCTCCGGGACTGGGCTACAATGAGCAGTTCTTC.

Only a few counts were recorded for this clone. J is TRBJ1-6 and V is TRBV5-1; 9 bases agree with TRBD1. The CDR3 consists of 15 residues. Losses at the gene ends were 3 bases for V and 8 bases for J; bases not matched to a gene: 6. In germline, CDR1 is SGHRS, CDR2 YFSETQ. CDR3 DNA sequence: TGCGCCAGCAGCTCCGGGGACAGGGTTGATTCACCCCTCCACTTT. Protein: CASSSGDRVDSPLHF. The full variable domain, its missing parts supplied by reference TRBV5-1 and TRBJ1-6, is KAGVTQTPRYLIKTRGQQVTLSCSPISGHRSVSWYQQTPGQGLQFLFEYFSETQRNKGNFPGRFSGRQFSNSRSEMNVSTLELGDSALYLCASSSGDRVDSPLHFGNGTRLTVT.

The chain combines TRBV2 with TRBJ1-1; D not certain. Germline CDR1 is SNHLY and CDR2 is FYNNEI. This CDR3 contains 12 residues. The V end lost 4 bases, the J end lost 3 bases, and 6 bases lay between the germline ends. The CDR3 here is CASSAGYTEAFF. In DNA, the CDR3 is TGTGCCAGCAGTGCTGGCTACACTGAAGCTTTCTTT. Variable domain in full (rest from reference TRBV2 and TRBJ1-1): EPEVTQTPSHQVTQMGQEVILRCVPISNHLYFYWYRQILGQKVEFLVSFYNNEISEKSEIFDDQFSVERPDGSNFTLKIRSTKLEDSAMYFCASSAGYTEAFFGQGTRLTVV.